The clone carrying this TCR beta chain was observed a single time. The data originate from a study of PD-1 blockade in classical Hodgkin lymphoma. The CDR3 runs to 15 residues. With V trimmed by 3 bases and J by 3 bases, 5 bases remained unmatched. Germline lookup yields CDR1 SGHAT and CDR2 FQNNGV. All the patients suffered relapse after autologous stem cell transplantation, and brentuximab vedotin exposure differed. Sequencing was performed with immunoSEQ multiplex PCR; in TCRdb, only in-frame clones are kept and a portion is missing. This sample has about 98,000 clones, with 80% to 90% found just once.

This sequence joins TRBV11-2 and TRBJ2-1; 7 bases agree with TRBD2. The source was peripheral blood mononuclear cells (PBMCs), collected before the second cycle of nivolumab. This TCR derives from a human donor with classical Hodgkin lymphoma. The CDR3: CASSFGTTIYNEQFF. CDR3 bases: TGTGCCAGCAGCTTCGGGACTACGATCTACAATGAGCAGTTCTTC. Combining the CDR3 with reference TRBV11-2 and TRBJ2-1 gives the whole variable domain EAGVAQSPRYKIIEKRQSVAFWCNPISGHATLYWYQQILGQGPKLLIQFQNNGVVDDSQLPKDRFSAERLKGVDSTLKIQPAKLEDSAVYLCASSFGTTIYNEQFFGPGTRLTVL.